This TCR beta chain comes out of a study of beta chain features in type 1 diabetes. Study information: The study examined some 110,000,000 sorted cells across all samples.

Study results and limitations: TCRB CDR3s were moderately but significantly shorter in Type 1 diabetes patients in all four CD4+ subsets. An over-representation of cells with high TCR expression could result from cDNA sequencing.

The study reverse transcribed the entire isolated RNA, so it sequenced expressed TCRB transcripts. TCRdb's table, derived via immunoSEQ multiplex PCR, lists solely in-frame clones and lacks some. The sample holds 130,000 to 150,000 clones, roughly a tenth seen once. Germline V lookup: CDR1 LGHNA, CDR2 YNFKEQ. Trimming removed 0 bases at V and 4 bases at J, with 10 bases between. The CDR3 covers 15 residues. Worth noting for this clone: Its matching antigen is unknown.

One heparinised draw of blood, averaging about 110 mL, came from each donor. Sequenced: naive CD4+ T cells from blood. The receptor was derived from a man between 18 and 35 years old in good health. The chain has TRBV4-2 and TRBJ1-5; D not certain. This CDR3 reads CASSQDTGRNQPQHF. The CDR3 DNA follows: TGTGCCAGCAGCCAAGATACGGGGAGGAATCAGCCCCAGCATTTT.